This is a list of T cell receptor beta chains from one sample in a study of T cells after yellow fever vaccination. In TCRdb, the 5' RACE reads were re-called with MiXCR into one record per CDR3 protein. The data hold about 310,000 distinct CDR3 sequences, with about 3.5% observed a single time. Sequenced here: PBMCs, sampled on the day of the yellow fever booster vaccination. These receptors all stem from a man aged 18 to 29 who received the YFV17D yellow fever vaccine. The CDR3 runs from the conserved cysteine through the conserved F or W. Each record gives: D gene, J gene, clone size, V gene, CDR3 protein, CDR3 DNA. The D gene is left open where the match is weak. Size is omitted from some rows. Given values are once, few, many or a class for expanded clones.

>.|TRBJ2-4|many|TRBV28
CASSRPGPGNIQYF
TGTGCCAGCAGCCGCCCCGGGCCTGGAAACATTCAGTACTTC
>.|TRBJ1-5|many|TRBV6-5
CASSYRYNQPQHF
TGTGCCAGCAGTTATCGTTACAATCAGCCCCAGCATTTT
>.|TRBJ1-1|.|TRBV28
CASFGGQRTEAFF
TGTGCCAGCTTCGGGGGGCAGAGGACTGAAGCTTTCTTT
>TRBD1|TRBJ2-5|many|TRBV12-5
CASGWQGATETQYF
TGTGCTAGTGGTTGGCAGGGGGCGACAGAGACCCAGTACTTC
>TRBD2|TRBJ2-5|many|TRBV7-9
CASSFFGERDPWTQYF
TGTGCCAGCAGCTTTTTCGGGGAGCGGGACCCTTGGACCCAGTACTTC
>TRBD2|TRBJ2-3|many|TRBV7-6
CASSATSGGATDTQYF
TGTGCCAGCAGCGCTACTAGCGGGGGGGCCACAGATACGCAGTATTTT
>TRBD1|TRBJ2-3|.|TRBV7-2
CASSRTGAYTDTQYF
TGTGCCAGCAGCCGGACAGGGGCATACACAGATACGCAGTATTTT
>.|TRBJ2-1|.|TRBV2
CARAGPAGGEQFF
TGTGCCAGGGCGGGCCCAGCGGGCGGCGAGCAGTTCTTC
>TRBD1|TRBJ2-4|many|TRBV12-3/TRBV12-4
CASSPPRRTGGAKNIQYF
TGTGCCAGCAGTCCTCCCCGTCGGACAGGGGGAGCCAAAAACATTCAGTACTTC
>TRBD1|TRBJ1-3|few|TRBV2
CASSRTGGYIRGNTIYF
TGTGCCAGCAGTCGGACAGGGGGCTATATCCGTGGAAACACCATATATTTT
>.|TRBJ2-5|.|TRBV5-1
CASSLGGFTETQYF
TGCGCCAGCAGCTTGGGGGGGTTCACGGAGACCCAGTACTTC
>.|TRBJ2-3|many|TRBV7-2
CASSPRTGFRTDTQYF
TGTGCCAGCAGCCCCCGGACGGGTTTTCGCACAGATACGCAGTATTTT
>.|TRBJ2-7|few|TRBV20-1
CSARDPYQTYEQYF
TGCAGTGCTAGAGATCCATATCAAACCTACGAGCAGTACTTC
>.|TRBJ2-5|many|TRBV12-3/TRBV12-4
CASSVSVVPRAIQETQYF
TGTGCCAGCTCAGTTTCGGTAGTTCCGAGAGCTATACAAGAGACCCAGTACTTC
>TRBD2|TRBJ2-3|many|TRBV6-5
CASSYSFASGGAWDTQYF
TGTGCCAGCAGTTACTCGTTTGCTAGCGGGGGGGCCTGGGATACGCAGTATTTT
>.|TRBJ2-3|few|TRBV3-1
CASSPSGAFLGTDTQYF
TGTGCCAGCAGCCCCAGTGGGGCCTTTCTGGGCACAGATACGCAGTATTTT
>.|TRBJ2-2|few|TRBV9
CASSVVGEGELFF
TGTGCCAGCAGCGTAGTTGGCGAAGGGGAGCTGTTTTTT
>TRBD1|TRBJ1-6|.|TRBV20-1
CSARDPTGGNSPLHF
TGCAGTGCTAGAGATCCGACAGGGGGTAATTCACCCCTCCACTTT
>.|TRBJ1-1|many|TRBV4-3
CASSQSWNTEAFF
TGCGCCAGCAGCCAGTCGTGGAACACTGAAGCTTTCTTT
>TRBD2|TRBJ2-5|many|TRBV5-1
CASSPGGQETQYF
TGTGCCAGCAGCCCCGGGGGGCAAGAGACCCAGTACTTC
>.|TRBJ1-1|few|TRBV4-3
CASSPQGDATYTEAFF
TGCGCCAGCAGCCCCCAAGGGGACGCGACCTACACTGAAGCTTTCTTT
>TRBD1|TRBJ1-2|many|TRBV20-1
CSASSAGTGQTNYGYTF
TGCAGTGCTAGCAGTGCCGGGACAGGCCAGACCAACTATGGCTACACCTTC
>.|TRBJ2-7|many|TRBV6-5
CASSTNYEQYF
TGTGCCAGCAGTACAAACTACGAGCAGTACTTC
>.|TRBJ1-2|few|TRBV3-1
CASSQGTKFNYGYTF
TGTGCCAGCAGCCAAGGGACTAAGTTTAACTATGGCTACACCTTC
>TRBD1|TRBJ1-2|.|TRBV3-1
CASSQEDRERGYTF
TGTGCCAGCAGCCAAGAAGACAGGGAGCGGGGCTACACCTTC
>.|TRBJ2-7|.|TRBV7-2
CASSLKVPYEQYF
TGTGCCAGCAGCTTAAAGGTCCCCTACGAGCAGTACTTC
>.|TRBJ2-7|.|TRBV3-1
CASSPGTEQYF
TGTGCCAGCAGCCCGGGGACCGAGCAGTACTTC
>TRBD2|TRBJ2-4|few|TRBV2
CASSDAGDKNIQYF
TGTGCCAGCAGTGACGCGGGGGATAAAAACATTCAGTACTTC
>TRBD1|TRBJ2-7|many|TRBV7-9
CASSKIPGTGDAYEQYF
TGTGCCAGCAGCAAGATCCCCGGGACAGGGGATGCCTACGAGCAGTACTTC
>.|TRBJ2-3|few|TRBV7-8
CASSLRGLPWHTQYF
TGTGCCAGCAGCTTACGGGGGCTACCCTGGCATACGCAGTATTTT
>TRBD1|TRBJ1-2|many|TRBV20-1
CSGKTGYGYTF
TGCAGTGGGAAGACAGGGTATGGCTACACCTTC
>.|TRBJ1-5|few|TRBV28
CASSFSTVGQPQHF
TGTGCCAGCAGTTTCTCGACAGTTGGTCAGCCCCAGCATTTT
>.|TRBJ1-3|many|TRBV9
CASSSRGGLTGNTIYF
TGTGCCAGCAGCTCGAGAGGGGGGTTGACTGGAAACACCATATATTTT
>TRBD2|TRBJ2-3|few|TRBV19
CASRQGLAGGPLSTDTQYF
TGTGCCAGTAGACAGGGGCTAGCGGGGGGGCCGTTGAGCACAGATACGCAGTATTTT
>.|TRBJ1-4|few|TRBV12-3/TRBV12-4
CASNNGAAATNEKLFF
TGTGCCAGCAATAACGGGGCGGCGGCAACTAATGAAAAACTGTTTTTT
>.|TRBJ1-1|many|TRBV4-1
CASSQVQVNTEAFF
TGCGCCAGCAGCCAAGTACAGGTAAACACTGAAGCTTTCTTT
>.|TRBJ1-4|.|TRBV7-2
CASSPRRGEKLFF
TGTGCCAGCAGCCCCCGTAGGGGAGAAAAACTGTTTTTT
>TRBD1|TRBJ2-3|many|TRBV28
CASRSDRVGDTQYF
TGTGCCAGCAGGTCGGACAGGGTTGGAGATACGCAGTATTTT
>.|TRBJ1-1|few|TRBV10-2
CASSEWTFEAFF
TGCGCCAGCAGTGAGTGGACATTTGAAGCTTTCTTT
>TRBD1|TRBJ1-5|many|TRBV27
CASSPGDRGLGQPQHF
TGTGCCAGCAGTCCAGGGGACAGGGGGCTTGGTCAGCCCCAGCATTTT
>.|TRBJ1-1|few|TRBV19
CASSAIGPGTTEAFF
TGTGCCAGTAGTGCAATCGGACCCGGGACCACTGAAGCTTTCTTT
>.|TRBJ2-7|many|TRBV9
CASSPWGLVYEQYF
TGTGCCAGCAGCCCCTGGGGGCTGGTCTACGAGCAGTACTTC
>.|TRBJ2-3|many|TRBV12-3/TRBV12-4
CASSLRDGYTDTQYF
TGTGCCAGCAGTTTACGGGACGGGTACACAGATACGCAGTATTTT
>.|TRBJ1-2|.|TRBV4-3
CASSQGPGFVSYGYTF
TGCGCCAGCAGCCAGGGACCGGGTTTCGTTAGCTATGGCTACACCTTC
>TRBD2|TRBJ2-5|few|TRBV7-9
CASSFFGTTNQETQYF
TGTGCCAGCAGCTTTTTCGGGACTACCAACCAAGAGACCCAGTACTTC
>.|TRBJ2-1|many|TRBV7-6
CASSRFSGLPTNEQFF
TGTGCCAGCAGTCGTTTCTCGGGACTCCCAACGAATGAGCAGTTCTTC
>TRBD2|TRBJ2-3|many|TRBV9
CASSVTGGPDTQYF
TGTGCCAGCAGCGTGACGGGGGGGCCCGATACGCAGTATTTT
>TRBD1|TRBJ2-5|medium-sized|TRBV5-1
CASSGTAQETQYF
TGCGCCAGCAGCGGGACAGCGCAAGAGACCCAGTACTTC
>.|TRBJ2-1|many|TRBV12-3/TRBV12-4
CASSLSARLEQFF
TGTGCCAGCAGTTTAAGTGCCCGCCTCGAGCAGTTCTTC
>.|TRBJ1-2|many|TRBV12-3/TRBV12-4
CASRQGRYYGYTF
TGTGCCAGCAGACAGGGACGGTACTATGGCTACACCTTC
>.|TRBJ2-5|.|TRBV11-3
CASSELRDSETQYF
TGTGCCAGCAGCGAGTTAAGGGATTCGGAGACCCAGTACTTC
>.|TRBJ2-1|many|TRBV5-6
CASSATAWGEQFF
TGTGCCAGCAGCGCCACGGCGTGGGGTGAGCAGTTCTTC
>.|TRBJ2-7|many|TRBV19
CASSRGMDEQYF
TGTGCCAGTAGCCGCGGGATGGACGAGCAGTACTTC
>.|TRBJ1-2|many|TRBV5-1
CASSLGGDPGYTF
TGCGCCAGCAGCTTGGGCGGGGACCCTGGCTACACCTTC
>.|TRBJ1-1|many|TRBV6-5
CASSYSHRNTEAFF
TGTGCCAGCAGTTACTCTCACAGGAACACTGAAGCTTTCTTT
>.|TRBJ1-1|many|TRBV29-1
CSVGKGGTEAFF
TGCAGCGTTGGAAAGGGGGGCACTGAAGCTTTCTTT